One and the same sample provided the 8 T cell receptor beta chains below, sequenced in a study of blood T cell repertoires in COVID-19. The repertoire was sequenced with immunoSEQ multiplex PCR; TCRdb's copy has only in-frame clones and lacks some. The sample carries some 220,000 clones, 70% to 90% recorded once. What was sequenced was peripheral blood. Every receptor here comes from a human donor in a cohort sampled during active COVID-19.

This rearrangement joins TRBV5-6 to TRBJ1-6; 7 nucleotides match TRBD1. J was trimmed by 10 bases and V by 0 bases; bases with no gene match: 4. This CDR3 spans 14 amino acids. Germline CDR1 reads SGHDT; CDR2 reads YYEEEE. DNA for the CDR3: TGTGCCAGCAGCTTGGAAGGGGGCGGATCACCCCTCCACTTT. Amino acid sequence: CASSLEGGGSPLHF.

The V call is TRBV19, the J call TRBJ1-4; 7 nucleotides align to TRBD1. This CDR3 is 15 amino acids long. The germline V gene has CDR1 LNHDA and CDR2 SQIVND (reference sequence). V lost 4 bases, J lost 2 bases, and 4 bases stayed unmatched. The CDR3 region has the DNA TGTGCCAGTAGTACGCCGACAGGGACTAATGAAAAACTGTTTTTT. Translating gives CASSTPTGTNEKLFF.

The V gene is TRBV19, the J gene TRBJ1-1; TRBD1 aligns across 9 bases. Germline CDR1 is LNHDA and CDR2 is SQIVND (reference sequence). This CDR3 comprises 13 residues. Trimming at V came to 6 bases and at J to 7 bases, leaving 6 bases not matched to a gene. The CDR3 nucleotides are TGTGCCAGTAGAGACAGGGGGTCGTATGAAGCTTTCTTT. Translation gives CASRDRGSYEAFF.

The V call is TRBV19, the J call TRBJ2-3, with TRBD2 as a possible D gene (7 bases). The CDR3 extends over 14 amino acids. V was pared by 7 bases and J by 4 bases, with 15 bases between. CDR1 and CDR2 from the germline V gene are LNHDA and SQIVND (reference sequence). In nucleotides, the CDR3 is TGTGCCAGTAATCTGGGAGGGGGGTCAGATACGCAGTATTTT. This codes for CASNLGGGSDTQYF.

This clone came up a few times. This chain joins TRBV28 and TRBJ1-6; D gene unclear. Trimming removed 2 bases from V and 10 bases from J, with 12 bases in between. The CDR3 covers 14 residues. Germline CDR1 is MDHEN and CDR2 is SYDVKM. The CDR3 DNA follows: TGTGCCAGCAGTTTAAGGCAGGTCGCCTCACCCCTCCACTTT. This gives the protein CASSLRQVASPLHF.

Here the CDR3 reads CASSHSQQGARGYTF. The CDR3 DNA sequence: TGTGCCAGCAGCCACTCACAGCAGGGGGCTCGGGGCTACACCTTC. The chain combines TRBV3-1 (or the pseudogene TRBV3-2) with TRBJ1-2, with 8 nucleotides matching TRBD1. CDR1 is LGHDT and CDR2 is YNNKEL in the germline V gene (reference sequence). CDR3 length: 15 amino acids. J was trimmed by 8 bases and V by 3 bases; bases with no gene match: 11.

The chain couples TRBV5-1 to TRBJ2-2, with D hard to call. V shed 7 bases and J shed 2 bases, with 12 bases lying between them. CDR3 size: 14 residues. Germline V lookup: CDR1 SGHRS, CDR2 YFSETQ. CDR3 coding DNA: TGCGCCAGCTCAACGGGTTCAAACACCGGGGAGCTGTTTTTT. Its protein product is CASSTGSNTGELFF. Complete variable domain (other parts from reference TRBV5-1 and TRBJ2-2): KAGVTQTPRYLIKTRGQQVTLSCSPISGHRSVSWYQQTPGQGLQFLFEYFSETQRNKGNFPGRFSGRQFSNSRSEMNVSTLELGDSALYLCASSTGSNTGELFFGEGSRLTVL.

This clone was found once. The V gene is TRBV7-2, the J gene TRBJ1-6; D gene ambiguous. The CDR3 is made up of 15 amino acids. V shed 0 bases and J shed 5 bases, with 8 bases lying between them. Germline CDR1 and CDR2: SGHTA and FQGNSA. The CDR3: CASSLAVLDNSPLHF. CDR3 bases: TGTGCCAGCAGCTTAGCGGTTTTAGATAATTCACCCCTCCACTTT.